Sequencing of this T cell receptor (beta chain) was carried out in a study of cytomegalovirus exposure and HLA in healthy donors. The PCR ran on 60 Vbeta and 13 Jbeta primers. Repertoires were generated with immunoSEQ multiplex PCR, while TCRdb's copy carries only in-frame clones and drops some. Its clone listing holds some 150,000 clones. This sequence was found in a woman younger than 30 in good health and CMV-seronegative. The sequenced sample consisted of PBMCs.

The CDR3 DNA is TGCGCCAGCACACCGGACAGCTCTGGAAACACCATATATTTT. This sequence encodes CASTPDSSGNTIYF. The chain uses TRBV5-1 and TRBJ1-3, with D tentatively TRBD1 (6 bases). The ends were cut back, 6 bases at V and 0 bases at J, with 10 bases in the middle. This CDR3 region has 14 residues. Germline CDR1 reads SGHRS; CDR2 reads YFSETQ.